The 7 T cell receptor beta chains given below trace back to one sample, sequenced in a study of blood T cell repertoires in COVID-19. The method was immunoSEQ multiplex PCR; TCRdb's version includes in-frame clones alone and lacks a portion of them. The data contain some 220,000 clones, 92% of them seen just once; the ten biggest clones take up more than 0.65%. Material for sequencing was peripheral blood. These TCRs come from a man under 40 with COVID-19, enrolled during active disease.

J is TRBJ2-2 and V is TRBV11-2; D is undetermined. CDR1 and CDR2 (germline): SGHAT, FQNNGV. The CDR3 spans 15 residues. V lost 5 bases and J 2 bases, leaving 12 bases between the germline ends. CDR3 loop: CASSPTAGNTGELFF. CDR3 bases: TGTGCCAGCAGCCCGACCGCAGGAAACACCGGGGAGCTGTTTTTT.

The CDR3 DNA reads TGTGCCAGCAGCTCACTGCTCGCGGGGGGTCACACCGGGGAGCTGTTTTTT. Its translation: CASSSLLAGGHTGELFF. The chain joins TRBV5-4 to TRBJ2-2; 8 bases fit TRBD2. Germline V gene sequence: CDR1 SGHNT, CDR2 YYREEE (reference sequence). The CDR3 totals 17 residues. Trimming at V came to 3 bases and at J to 3 bases, leaving 10 bases not matched to a gene.

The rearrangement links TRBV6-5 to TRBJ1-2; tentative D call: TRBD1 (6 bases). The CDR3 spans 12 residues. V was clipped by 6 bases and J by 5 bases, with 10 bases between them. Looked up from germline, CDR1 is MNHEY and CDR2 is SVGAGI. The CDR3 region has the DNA TGTGCCAGCAGCTTACAGGGTTATGGCTACACCTTC. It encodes CASSLQGYGYTF.

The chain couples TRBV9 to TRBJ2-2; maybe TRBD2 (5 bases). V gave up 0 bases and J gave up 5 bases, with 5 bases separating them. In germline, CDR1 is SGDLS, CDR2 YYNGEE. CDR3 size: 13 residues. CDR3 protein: CASSVGGTGELFF. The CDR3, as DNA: TGTGCCAGCAGCGTAGGAGGGACCGGGGAGCTGTTTTTT.

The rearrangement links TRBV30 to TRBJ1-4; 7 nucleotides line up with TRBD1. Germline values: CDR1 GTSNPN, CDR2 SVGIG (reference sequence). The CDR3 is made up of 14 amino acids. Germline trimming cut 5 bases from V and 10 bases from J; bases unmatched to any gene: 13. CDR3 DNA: TGTGCCTGGGGAGGGGGACAGAGAGGTGCAAAACTGTTTTTT. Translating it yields CAWGGGQRGAKLFF.

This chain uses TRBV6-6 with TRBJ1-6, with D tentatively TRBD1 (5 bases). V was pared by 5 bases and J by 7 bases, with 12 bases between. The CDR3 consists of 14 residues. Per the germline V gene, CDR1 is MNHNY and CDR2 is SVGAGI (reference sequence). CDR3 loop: CASSPGALNSPLHF. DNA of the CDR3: TGTGCCAGCAGTCCTGGGGCGCTGAATTCACCCCTCCACTTT.

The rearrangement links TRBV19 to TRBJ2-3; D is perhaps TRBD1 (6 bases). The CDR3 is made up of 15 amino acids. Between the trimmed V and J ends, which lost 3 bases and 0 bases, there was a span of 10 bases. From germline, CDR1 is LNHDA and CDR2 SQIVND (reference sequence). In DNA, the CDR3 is TGTGCCAGTAGTATCATGGGACAAAGCACAGATACGCAGTATTTT. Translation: CASSIMGQSTDTQYF.